This T cell receptor beta chain was obtained from a study of T-cell reconstitution after alpha-beta-depleted transplantation in children. General study results and limits: From newly produced T cells came most of the T-cell counts and diversity one year after transplant.

Construction of the TCRbeta library involved unique molecular identifiers. TCRdb redid the calling of the PCR reads with MiXCR, one entry per CDR3 protein. Found here are about 110,000 distinct CDR3 sequences, about 23% of them singletons; the top ten hold 8% to 11%. This clonotype was seen many times. No antigen is known for it. This CDR3 is built from 13 residues. V gave up 4 bases and J gave up 5 bases; unmatched junction bases: 5. Germline-derived CDR1 and CDR2 are SGHDT and YYEEEE. This chain joins TRBV5-6 and TRBJ2-7, with 8 bases matching TRBD2. This receptor was identified in a male patient under 10 years old who had a stem cell transplant for chronic granulomatous disease, so the T cells may come from the graft donor. The sequences come from PBMCs, mostly from graft donor cells, collected 180 days after TCRalphabeta/CD19-depleted stem cell transplant. The CDR3 protein is CASSAGLDDEQYF. CDR3 nucleotide sequence: TGTGCCAGCAGCGCGGGACTAGATGACGAGCAGTACTTC. The variable domain in full, with the rest retrieved from reference TRBV5-6 and TRBJ2-7, is DAGVTQSPTHLIKTRGQQVTLRCSPKSGHDTVSWYQQALGQGPQFIFQYYEEEERQRGNFPDRFSGHQFPNYSSELNVNALLLGDSALYLCASSAGLDDEQYFGPGTRLTVT.